The 20 T cell receptor beta chains below come from one sample, sequenced in a study of blood T cell repertoires in COVID-19. Method: immunoSEQ multiplex PCR; TCRdb's copy keeps in-frame clones and lacks some. The sample has around 120,000 clones, about 90% seen once; the top ten hold 7.9%. Input material: peripheral blood. All receptors derive from a man in his 70s who had recovered from COVID-19.

This clone was seen once. This chain links TRBV4-1 with TRBJ2-1, with TRBD1 matching 9 bases. This CDR3 is 17 amino acids long. The V and J ends lost 1 base and 1 base, in that order; junction bases with no gene match: 5. Germline CDR1 is MGHRA and CDR2 is YSYEKL. Written as DNA, the CDR3 is TGCGCCAGCAGCCAAGGCGGCGGGACAGGGTCCTACAATGAGCAGTTCTTC. Translated: CASSQGGGTGSYNEQFF.

The chain employs TRBV18 and TRBJ2-5; the D gene is possibly TRBD1 (6 bases). Germline V gives CDR1 KGHSH, CDR2 LQKENI. The CDR3 sequence is 14 residues long. V shed 5 bases and J shed 5 bases, with 15 bases lying between them. The CDR3 reads CASSAVQGVETQYF. DNA for the CDR3: TGTGCCAGCTCAGCAGTACAGGGCGTGGAGACCCAGTACTTC.

This chain links TRBV5-1 with TRBJ1-2, with unresolved D. The V end was cut by 2 bases, the J end by 8 bases, with 10 bases between. The CDR3 spans 12 residues. Germline V gene lookup returns CDR1 SGHRS and CDR2 YFSETQ. CDR3 sequence (DNA): TGCGCCAGCAGCTTAGATGAGGTCGGCTACACCTTC. Translation gives CASSLDEVGYTF.

The rearrangement links TRBV27 to TRBJ2-7, with 7 positions matching TRBD1. Germline V CDR1 and CDR2: MNHEY, SMNVEV (reference sequence). The CDR3 spans 14 residues. The V and J ends lost 3 bases and 5 bases, in that order; junction bases with no gene match: 7. CDR3 nucleotides: TGTGCCAGCAGTTTTAGTGACAGGGCCCACGAGCAGTACTTC. Protein sequence: CASSFSDRAHEQYF.

The chain carries TRBV12-3 or TRBV12-4 and TRBJ1-6, with D maybe TRBD1 (6 bases). V lost 8 bases and J lost 7, with 12 bases in between. The CDR3 is 13 amino acids. CDR3 protein: CASGAGVNSPLHF. CDR3 sequence (DNA): TGTGCCAGCGGGGCAGGGGTGAATTCACCCCTCCACTTT.

This chain joins TRBV6-6 and TRBJ2-7; 9 nucleotides line up with TRBD1. Germline CDR1 reads MNHNY; CDR2 reads SVGAGI (reference sequence). There are 20 residues in the CDR3. J was trimmed by 0 bases and V by 6 bases; bases with no gene match: 21. The CDR3 DNA reads as TGTGCCAGCAGCAGAGCTGTTTTAACCGGGACAGGGACCCTCTCCTACGAGCAGTACTTC. Its protein is CASSRAVLTGTGTLSYEQYF.

V gene TRBV5-1 combines with J gene TRBJ2-7; TRBD2 might be the D (6 bases). The CDR3 length is 14 residues. In germline, CDR1 is SGHRS, CDR2 YFSETQ. V gave up 0 bases and J gave up 1 base, with 8 bases separating them. CDR3: CASSLARESYEQYF. CDR3 bases: TGCGCCAGCAGCTTGGCACGGGAGTCCTACGAGCAGTACTTC.

The chain has TRBV2 and TRBJ2-5; TRBD2 matches at 10 bases. Trimming took 1 base from V and 5 from J; bases not matched to a gene: 1. The CDR3 consists of 14 residues. CDR1 SNHLY and CDR2 FYNNEI come from the germline V gene. The CDR3 nucleotides read TGTGCCAGCAGTGAAGGGACTAGCGGCGAGACCCAGTACTTC. Amino acid sequence: CASSEGTSGETQYF.

The gene calls are TRBV5-1 and TRBJ1-1; 7 bases align to TRBD1. Germline V gene sequence: CDR1 SGHRS, CDR2 YFSETQ. This CDR3 is 13 amino acids long. The trim removed 0 bases at V and 7 bases at J, leaving 3 bases unmatched. The CDR3 nucleotides are TGCGCCAGCAGCTTGGAGGGGGCCGATGAAGCTTTCTTT. It translates to CASSLEGADEAFF.

The chain has TRBV5-1 and TRBJ2-3; 12 bases are shared with TRBD2. CDR3 length equals 15 residues. With 0 bases clipped from V and 6 bases from J, the junction kept 2 bases outside the gene matches. Per the germline V gene, CDR1 is SGHRS and CDR2 is YFSETQ. The chain's CDR3 is CASSLAGTSGDTQYF. CDR3 nucleotide sequence: TGCGCCAGCAGCTTGGCCGGGACTAGCGGGGATACGCAGTATTTT.

This sequence joins TRBV5-1 and TRBJ2-2; 8 bases line up with TRBD2. J lost 4 bases, V lost 4 bases, and 9 bases had no gene match. Germline CDR1 reads SGHRS; CDR2 reads YFSETQ. CDR3 length: 16 amino acids. The CDR3 DNA is TGCGCCAGCAGCCCGGGGGGGGCGCAGGGCACCGGGGAGCTGTTTTTT. Amino acid sequence: CASSPGGAQGTGELFF.

The chain is built from TRBV9 and TRBJ2-6, with 7 bases fitting TRBD1. The CDR3 extends over 17 amino acids. Germline lookup yields CDR1 SGDLS and CDR2 YYNGEE. V shed 4 bases and J 4 bases; nucleotides not matched to a gene: 11. The CDR3 DNA sequence: TGTGCCAGCAGCTCTCGACAGGGAAAGTCCGGGGCCAACGTCCTGACTTTC. Encoded protein: CASSSRQGKSGANVLTF.

The chain recombines TRBV6-5 with TRBJ1-2; 9 nucleotides match TRBD1. The V segment lost 0 bases and the J segment 4 bases; nucleotides outside the gene matches: 3. Germline V gene data show CDR1 as MNHEY and CDR2 as SVGAGI. The CDR3 has 15 residues. CDR3 DNA: TGTGCCAGCAGTTACTCGGACAGGGGTGGCTATGGCTACACCTTC. It is translated as CASSYSDRGGYGYTF.

This chain links TRBV13 with TRBJ2-1; D may be TRBD2 (5 bases). The CDR3 contains 11 residues. Looked up from germline, CDR1 is PRHDT and CDR2 is FYEKMQ (reference sequence). V lost 5 bases and J lost 9, with 8 bases in between. In nucleotides, the CDR3 is TGTGCCAGCAGCACTAGGAGTGAGCAGTTCTTC. Its translation is CASSTRSEQFF.

J is TRBJ2-5 and V is TRBV6-1; 11 bases fit TRBD2. This CDR3 spans 15 amino acids. Germline CDR1 is MNHNS and CDR2 is SASEGT. V shed 2 bases and J 2 bases; nucleotides not matched to a gene: 1. This CDR3 reads CASSELAGGQETQYF. The CDR3 DNA is TGTGCCAGCAGTGAATTAGCGGGGGGGCAAGAGACCCAGTACTTC.

The table lists this clone with a count of one. CDR3 loop: CASSYSGSRRGGEQFF. CDR3 nucleotides: TGTGCCAGCAGTTACTCGGGCAGCCGGCGAGGGGGTGAGCAGTTCTTC. The chain has TRBV6-5 and TRBJ2-1, with a weak D call TRBD1 (6 bases). Germline V gives CDR1 MNHEY, CDR2 SVGAGI. The V gene lost 0 bases and the J gene lost 9 bases, with 18 bases spanning the gap. The CDR3 runs 16 residues.

This rearrangement joins TRBV7-8 to TRBJ2-1; TRBD2 agrees at 11 bases. V shed 5 bases, J shed 4 bases, and the junction held 7 bases outside the gene matches. The CDR3 runs to 16 residues. Germline CDR1 is SGHVS and CDR2 is FQNEAQ. CDR3 sequence (DNA): TGTGCCAGCAGCGATACTAGCGGGGGCCTATACAATGAGCAGTTCTTC. Translated: CASSDTSGGLYNEQFF.

The gene calls are TRBV18 and TRBJ2-7, with 7 bases aligning to TRBD1. The length of the CDR3 is 14 residues. Germline-derived CDR1 and CDR2 are KGHSH and LQKENI. Trimming took 4 bases from V and 2 from J; bases not matched to a gene: 5. The CDR3 spells CASSHDRAPYEQYF. DNA for the CDR3: TGTGCCAGCTCACATGACAGGGCCCCCTACGAGCAGTACTTC.

The chain has TRBV5-1 and TRBJ2-5; 11 bases match TRBD2. The CDR3 is 16 residues long. After removal of 0 bases from V and 4 bases from J, the junction contained 5 bases not matched to a gene. Germline assignment: CDR1 SGHRS and CDR2 YFSETQ. The chain's CDR3 is CASSLVTSGGGETQYF. CDR3 DNA sequence: TGCGCCAGCAGCTTGGTCACTAGCGGGGGCGGAGAGACCCAGTACTTC.

The chain links TRBV28 to TRBJ1-3; D is undetermined. There are 15 residues in the CDR3. Looked up from germline, CDR1 is MDHEN and CDR2 is SYDVKM. Trimming left V 5 bases short and J 1 base short, with 12 bases between. The CDR3 is CASSPPGRSGNTIYF. The CDR3, as DNA: TGTGCCAGCAGTCCGCCCGGGAGGTCTGGAAACACCATATATTTT.